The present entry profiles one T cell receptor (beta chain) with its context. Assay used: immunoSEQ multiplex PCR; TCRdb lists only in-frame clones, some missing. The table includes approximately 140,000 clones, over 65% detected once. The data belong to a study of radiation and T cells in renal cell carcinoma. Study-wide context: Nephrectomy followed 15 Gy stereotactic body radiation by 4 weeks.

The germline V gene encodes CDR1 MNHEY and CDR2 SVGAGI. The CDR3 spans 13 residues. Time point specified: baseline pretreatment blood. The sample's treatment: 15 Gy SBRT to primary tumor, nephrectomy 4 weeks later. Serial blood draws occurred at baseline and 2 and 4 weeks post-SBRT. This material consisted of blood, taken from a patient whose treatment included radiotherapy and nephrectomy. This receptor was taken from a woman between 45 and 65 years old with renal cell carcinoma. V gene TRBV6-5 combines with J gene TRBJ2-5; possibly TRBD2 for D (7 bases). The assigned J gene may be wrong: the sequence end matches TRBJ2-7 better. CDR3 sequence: CASSEGGDYEQYF. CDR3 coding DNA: TGTGCCAGCTCCGAGGGGGGGGACTACGAGCAGTACTTC.